This TCR beta chain was obtained from a study of blood T cell repertoires in COVID-19. Study overall: Acute and convalescent COVID-19 specimens originated in the United States, Italy and Spain. Sources were T cells, B-cell-depleted T cells, or PBMCs; the material itself was cDNA or gDNA.

Original analysis: Reference gene primer amplification gave nucleated cell count estimates. Profiled with immunoSEQ multiplex PCR; TCRdb holds only in-frame clones, not every one. That table gives V, J and clone size, and the DNA gave D and trimming. The table has under 350,000 clones, about 88% seen once; the top ten hold roughly 1.3%. V lost 5 bases, J lost 7 bases, and 6 bases lay in between. The CDR3 sequence is 12 residues long. In germline, CDR1 is SEHNR, CDR2 FQNEAQ (reference sequence). The receptor was derived from a man in his sixties or seventies with acute or convalescent COVID-19. The sequenced sample was peripheral blood. This chain connects TRBV7-9 to TRBJ1-6, with no clear D. CDR3 in DNA: TGTGCCAGCAGCGCGTCAAATTCACCCCTCCACTTT. Protein sequence: CASSASNSPLHF.